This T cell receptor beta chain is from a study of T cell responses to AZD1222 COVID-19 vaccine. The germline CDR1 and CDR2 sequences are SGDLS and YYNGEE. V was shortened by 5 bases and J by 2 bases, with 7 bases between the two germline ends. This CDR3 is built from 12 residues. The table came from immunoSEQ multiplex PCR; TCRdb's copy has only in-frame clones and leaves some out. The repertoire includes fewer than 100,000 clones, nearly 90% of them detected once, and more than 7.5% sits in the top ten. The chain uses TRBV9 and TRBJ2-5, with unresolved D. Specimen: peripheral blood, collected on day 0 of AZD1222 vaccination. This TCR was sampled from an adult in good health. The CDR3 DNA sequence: TGTGCCAGCAGTAAGGGTCAAGAGACCCAGTACTTC. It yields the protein CASSKGQETQYF.